Following are 26 T cell receptor beta chains from one sample sequenced in a study of blood T cell repertoires in COVID-19. Profiled with immunoSEQ multiplex PCR; TCRdb holds only in-frame clones, not every one. The data contain some 350,000 clones, around 87% of them singletons. The sequencing sample was made of PBMCs or T cells enriched from blood (not recorded which). The receptors shown here come from a woman in her twenties or thirties who had recovered from COVID-19.

The gene calls are TRBV2 and TRBJ1-4; no clear D gene. The CDR3 contains 12 residues. Germline values: CDR1 SNHLY, CDR2 FYNNEI. The V end was cut by 2 bases, the J end by 7 bases, with 5 bases between. The CDR3 DNA follows: TGTGCCAGCAGTGAACGCGGTGAAAAACTGTTTTTT. This encodes CASSERGEKLFF. Variable domain in full (rest from reference TRBV2 and TRBJ1-4): EPEVTQTPSHQVTQMGQEVILRCVPISNHLYFYWYRQILGQKVEFLVSFYNNEISEKSEIFDDQFSVERPDGSNFTLKIRSTKLEDSAMYFCASSERGEKLFFGSGTQLSVL.

This clone occurred a few times. CDR3 residues: CASSLLPSGYNEQFF. The CDR3 coding sequence is TGTGCCAGCAGCTTACTTCCTAGCGGCTACAATGAGCAGTTCTTC. The V call is TRBV7-3, the J call TRBJ2-1; 7 bases are a match to TRBD2. The CDR3 length is 15 residues. V gave up 2 bases and J gave up 3 bases; unmatched junction bases: 4. CDR1 and CDR2 (germline): SGHTA, FQGTGA.

The gene calls are TRBV21-1 and TRBJ1-5; the table's D call, TRBD1, has no DNA check behind it. TRBV21-1 is classified as a pseudogene. The CDR3 is 17 residues long. The chain's CDR3 is CASSKPQWTGGSQPQHF. CDR3 coding DNA: TGTGCCAGCAGCAAACCCCAATGGACAGGGGGGAGTCAGCCCCAGCATTTT.

This chain joins TRBV2 and TRBJ1-2, with 10 bases matching TRBD1. The CDR3 contains 14 residues. V shed 5 bases and J 8 bases; nucleotides not matched to a gene: 8. Germline-derived CDR1 and CDR2 are SNHLY and FYNNEI. CDR3 nucleotides: TGTGCCAGCAGTACCCAAGGACAGGGGGAGGGCTACACCTTC. It yields the protein CASSTQGQGEGYTF.

This chain joins TRBV30 and TRBJ1-1; D is uncertain. V dropped 2 bases and J dropped 2 bases, with 9 bases sitting between them. The CDR3 spans 13 residues. Per the germline V gene, CDR1 is GTSNPN and CDR2 is SVGIG (reference sequence). Here the CDR3 reads CAWSPIYNTEAFF. CDR3 nucleotides: TGTGCCTGGAGTCCGATCTATAACACTGAAGCTTTCTTT.

The V and J genes are TRBV15 and TRBJ2-7, with D tentatively TRBD2 (6 bases). The CDR3 sequence is 14 residues long. V lost 5 bases, J lost 0 bases, and 11 bases lay in between. Germline loops: CDR1 LNHNV, CDR2 YYDKDF (reference sequence). CDR3 coding DNA: TGTGCCACCAGCGACGGACTAACCTCCTACGAGCAGTACTTC. Its protein is CATSDGLTSYEQYF.

The chain joins TRBV6-4 to TRBJ1-1; a weak D match, TRBD1 (5 bases). CDR3 length equals 14 residues. From germline, CDR1 is MRHNA and CDR2 SNTAGT. V lost 6 bases, J lost 1 base, and 12 bases lay in between. CDR3 bases: TGTGCCAGCAGCCCCCGGGGGGGGAACACTGAAGCTTTCTTT. It specifies CASSPRGGNTEAFF.

This clone occurred a few times. The chain recombines TRBV12-5 with TRBJ2-7; D not resolved. The germline V and J ends were trimmed by 4 bases and 0 bases, with 7 bases remaining between them. There are 13 residues in the CDR3. Per the germline V gene, CDR1 is LGHNT and CDR2 is FRNRAP. The CDR3 sequence: CASGSDFSYEQYF. DNA for the CDR3: TGTGCTAGTGGTTCTGACTTCTCCTACGAGCAGTACTTC.

The V call is TRBV5-1, the J call TRBJ2-5; the match to TRBD1 covers 8 bases. This CDR3 has 15 amino acids. The germline V gene encodes CDR1 SGHRS and CDR2 YFSETQ. Germline trimming cut 5 bases from V and 0 bases from J; bases unmatched to any gene: 6. The DNA of the CDR3 is TGCGCCAGCAGTCAGGGGGCTACGTACCAAGAGACCCAGTACTTC. As protein: CASSQGATYQETQYF.

In DNA form, the CDR3 reads TGTGCCAGCAGCGTAGTAGGGAGCGGGGTCTACAATGAGCAGTTCTTC. Its protein is CASSVVGSGVYNEQFF. The gene calls are TRBV9 and TRBJ2-1, with 7 bases lining up with TRBD2. V gave up 0 bases and J gave up 3 bases; unmatched junction bases: 6. This CDR3 comprises 16 residues. Germline CDR1 reads SGDLS; CDR2 reads YYNGEE.

V and J are TRBV5-4 and TRBJ1-1; unclear D gene. Germline CDR1 is SGHNT and CDR2 is YYREEE (reference sequence). The CDR3 runs 15 residues. Trimming removed 1 base from V and 7 bases from J, with 17 bases in between. Written as DNA, the CDR3 is TGTGCCAGCAGCTTGTATCGCAGGCTGGGTGGTGAAGCTTTCTTT. Its translation: CASSLYRRLGGEAFF.

On this clone: Its ends do not fully match the called genes, so a read error is possible. The V call is TRBV7-2, the J call TRBJ2-2, with 8 positions matching TRBD2. The CDR3 extends over 16 amino acids. Germline V gene data show CDR1 as SGHTA and CDR2 as FQGNSA. The CDR3 sequence: CASSIRLAPNSGELFF. The CDR3 nucleotides are TGTGCCAGCAGCATACGACTAGCGCCTAACAGCGGGGAGCTGTTTTTT.

This clone has a count of ten or more. The chain joins TRBV9 to TRBJ1-1; D is unclear. The CDR3 is made up of 13 amino acids. V was trimmed by 4 bases and J by 5 bases, leaving 12 bases between them. CDR1 is SGDLS and CDR2 is YYNGEE in the germline V gene. The chain's CDR3 is CASSTYARTEAFF. CDR3 in DNA: TGTGCCAGCAGCACCTATGCGAGGACTGAAGCTTTCTTT.

This chain uses TRBV6-5 with TRBJ2-1, with TRBD2 identical over 7 bases. The CDR3 spans 15 residues. In germline, CDR1 is MNHEY, CDR2 SVGAGI. Losses at the gene ends were 6 bases for V and 2 bases for J; bases not matched to a gene: 7. As DNA, the CDR3 is TGTGCCAGCAGATTTACTAGCGAGCCCTACAATGAGCAGTTCTTC. Translated: CASRFTSEPYNEQFF.

The V gene is TRBV18, the J gene TRBJ1-3, with D perhaps matching TRBD1 (6 bases). The CDR3 is 17 residues long. CDR1 KGHSH and CDR2 LQKENI come from the germline V gene. V lost 2 bases to trimming and J lost 0 bases, with 14 bases between them. CDR3 bases: TGTGCCAGCTCACCAAAGGCAGACAGGCACTCTGGAAACACCATATATTTT. Its protein is CASSPKADRHSGNTIYF.

In DNA, the CDR3 is TGTGCCAGCAGCTTAGACTCGGATACGCAGTATTTT. This sequence encodes CASSLDSDTQYF. This chain connects TRBV7-9 to TRBJ2-3; the D is unclear. The germline V gene encodes CDR1 SEHNR and CDR2 FQNEAQ (reference sequence). The CDR3 is 12 residues long. V was shortened by 1 base and J by 6 bases, with 5 bases between the two germline ends. The full variable domain, completed using reference TRBV7-9 and TRBJ2-3, is DTGVSQNPRHKITKRGQNVTFRCDPISEHNRLYWYRQTLGQGPEFLTYFQNEAQLEKSRLLSDRFSAERPKGSFSTLEIQRTEQGDSAMYLCASSLDSDTQYFGPGTRLTVL.

This clone was found once. V and J are TRBV2 and TRBJ2-7, with TRBD1 matching 11 bases. Looked up from germline, CDR1 is SNHLY and CDR2 is FYNNEI. With 5 bases clipped from V and 5 bases from J, the junction kept 14 bases outside the gene matches. The CDR3 has 17 residues. This CDR3 is CASSTVPGQGVKDEQYF. The DNA of the CDR3 is TGTGCCAGCAGTACTGTCCCGGGACAGGGGGTGAAGGACGAGCAGTACTTC.

Note on this clone: The same CDR3 also results from other DNA sequences found in this sample. The chain uses TRBV5-1 and TRBJ2-3; 8 bases are a match to TRBD2. The CDR3 spans 15 residues. Looked up from germline, CDR1 is SGHRS and CDR2 is YFSETQ. The junction had 2 bases not matched to a gene; V was cut back by 2 bases and J by 0 bases. In DNA form, the CDR3 reads TGCGCCAGCAGCTTAGTAGCGGGGAGCACAGATACGCAGTATTTT. Amino acid sequence: CASSLVAGSTDTQYF.

The V and J genes are TRBV7-8 and TRBJ2-2; 7 nucleotides line up with TRBD1. The CDR3 length is 16 residues. CDR1 and CDR2 (germline): SGHVS, FQNEAQ. V gave up 2 bases and J gave up 1 base; unmatched junction bases: 4. DNA for the CDR3: TGTGCCAGCAGCTTAAGCCGACAGGGGAACACCGGGGAGCTGTTTTTT. Translating gives CASSLSRQGNTGELFF.

The chain employs TRBV18 and TRBJ2-3, with no clear D. Between the trimmed V and J ends, which lost 3 bases and 3 bases, there was a span of 4 bases. The CDR3 loop spans 12 amino acids. The V gene's germline CDR1 is KGHSH and CDR2 LQKENI. CDR3 nucleotides: TGTGCCAGCTCACCCAAAACAGATACGCAGTATTTT. Its translation is CASSPKTDTQYF.

This clone has only one observation. This rearrangement joins TRBV9 to TRBJ1-1, with a weak D call TRBD1 (5 bases). This CDR3 comprises 12 residues. Trimming removed 4 bases at V and 5 bases at J, with 9 bases between. From germline, CDR1 is SGDLS and CDR2 YYNGEE. CDR3 bases: TGTGCCAGCAGCTTTGGGGGGACTGAAGCTTTCTTT. Its translation is CASSFGGTEAFF.

V gene TRBV19 combines with J gene TRBJ1-5, with a weak D call TRBD1 (6 bases). CDR3 length: 15 residues. The V end was cut by 8 bases, the J end by 4 bases, with 18 bases between. Germline lookup yields CDR1 LNHDA and CDR2 SQIVND (reference sequence). This CDR3 is CASGGTGTLNQPQHF. The CDR3 region has the DNA TGTGCCAGTGGTGGCACCGGGACACTTAATCAGCCCCAGCATTTT.

The chain has TRBV6-5 and TRBJ1-5; D is uncertain. Trimming removed 5 bases at V and 1 base at J, with 12 bases between. Germline assignment: CDR1 MNHEY and CDR2 SVGAGI. This CDR3 comprises 15 residues. CDR3 sequence: CASSPSRGSNQPQHF. DNA for the CDR3: TGTGCCAGCAGTCCCTCGCGGGGAAGCAATCAGCCCCAGCATTTT.

V is TRBV5-5 and J is TRBJ1-3; no clear D. The ends were cut back, 5 bases at V and 1 base at J, with 10 bases in the middle. The CDR3 totals 14 residues. The V gene's germline CDR1 is SGHKS and CDR2 YYEKEE (reference sequence). The CDR3 spells CASSPVISGNTIYF. In nucleotides, the CDR3 is TGTGCCAGCAGTCCAGTGATTTCTGGAAACACCATATATTTT.

The chain joins TRBV3-1 (or the pseudogene TRBV3-2) to TRBJ2-5; 8 positions match TRBD2. This CDR3 region has 13 residues. The V gene end was trimmed by 4 bases and the J gene end by 5 bases; junction bases not matched to a gene: 3. Germline V gene sequence: CDR1 LGHDT, CDR2 YNNKEL (reference sequence). The CDR3 region is CASSRTSTETQYF. CDR3 bases: TGTGCCAGCAGCCGGACTAGCACGGAGACCCAGTACTTC.

This clone was detected a few times. This rearrangement joins TRBV14 to TRBJ1-3, with D possibly TRBD1 on 5 matching bases. The germline CDR1 and CDR2 sequences are SGHDN and FVKESK. The CDR3 covers 15 residues. Trimming stripped 3 bases from V and 5 bases from J, with 14 bases between. The CDR3 DNA follows: TGTGCCAGCAGCCACCTGACAGTCACCCGAAACACCATATATTTT. Translation: CASSHLTVTRNTIYF.